Sequencing of this TCR beta chain was carried out in a study of early T cells in non-severe SARS-CoV-2 infection. Study-wide context: RNA in bulk from unsorted whole blood was sequenced, and chains were unpaired. Study-wide results and caveats: Missing private and CD4 specificities, VDJdb matching favored anti-spike CD8 responses.

This clonotype was picked up a small number of times. Its specificity is not known. CDR1 and CDR2 from the germline V gene are SNHLY and FYNNEI. V was cut by 8 bases and J by 4 bases, with 14 bases left in between. This CDR3 contains 13 residues. Individual cDNA molecules each received unique molecular identifiers attached to them. In TCRdb, the 5' RACE reads were re-called with MiXCR into one record per CDR3 protein. Of about 77,000 distinct CDR3 sequences listed, about 17% are singletons. The sequence derives from an adult who was a healthcare worker with PCR-confirmed SARS-CoV-2 infection or an uninfected control (not recorded which). The gene calls are TRBV2 and TRBJ1-2; D not resolved. The source material was whole blood. CDR3 nucleotide sequence: TGTGCCAGCCTTCTGAGGGCCTCCTATGGCTACACCTTC. Translating gives CASLLRASYGYTF.